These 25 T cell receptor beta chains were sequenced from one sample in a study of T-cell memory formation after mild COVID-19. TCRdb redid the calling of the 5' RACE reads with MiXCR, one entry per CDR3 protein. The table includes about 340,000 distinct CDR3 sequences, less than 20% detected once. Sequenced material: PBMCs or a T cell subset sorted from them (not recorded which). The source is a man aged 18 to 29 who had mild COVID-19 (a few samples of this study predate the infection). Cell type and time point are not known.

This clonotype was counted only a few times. The CDR3 here is CASSQEGGGGRTQYF. CDR3 DNA sequence: TGTGCCAGCAGCCAAGAAGGTGGAGGGGGCAGGACGCAGTACTTC. The chain couples TRBV4-2 to TRBJ2-7, with a possible D match to TRBD1 (7 bases). Trimming cost V 0 bases and J 9 bases, with 18 bases left between them. The CDR3 totals 15 residues. Germline CDR1 and CDR2: LGHNA and YNFKEQ.

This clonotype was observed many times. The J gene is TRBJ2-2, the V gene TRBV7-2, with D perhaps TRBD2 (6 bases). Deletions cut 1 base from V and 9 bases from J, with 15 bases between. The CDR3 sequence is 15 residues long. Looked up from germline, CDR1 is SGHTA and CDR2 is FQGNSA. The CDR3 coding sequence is TGTGCCAGCAGCTTAGGGAGGGCGCGACGGTGGGAGCTGTTTTTT. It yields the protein CASSLGRARRWELFF.

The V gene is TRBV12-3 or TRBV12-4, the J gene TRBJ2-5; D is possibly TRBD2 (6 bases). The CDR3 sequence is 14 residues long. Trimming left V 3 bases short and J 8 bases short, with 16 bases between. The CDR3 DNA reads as TGTGCCAGCAGTTTCTGGGGGGTCCAGGACACCCAGTACTTC. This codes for CASSFWGVQDTQYF.

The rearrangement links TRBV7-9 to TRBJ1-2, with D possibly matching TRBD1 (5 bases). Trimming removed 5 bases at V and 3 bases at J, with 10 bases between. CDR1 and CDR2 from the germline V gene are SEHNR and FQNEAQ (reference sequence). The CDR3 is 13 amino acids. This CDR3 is CASSRQSDYGYTF. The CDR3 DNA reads TGTGCCAGCAGCCGACAGTCAGACTATGGCTACACCTTC.

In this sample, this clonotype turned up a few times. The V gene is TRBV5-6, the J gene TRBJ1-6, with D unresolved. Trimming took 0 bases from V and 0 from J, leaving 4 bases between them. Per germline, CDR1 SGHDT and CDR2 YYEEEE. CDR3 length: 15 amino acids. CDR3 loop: CASSLDYSYNSPLHF. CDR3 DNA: TGTGCCAGCAGCTTGGATTACTCCTATAATTCACCCCTCCACTTT.

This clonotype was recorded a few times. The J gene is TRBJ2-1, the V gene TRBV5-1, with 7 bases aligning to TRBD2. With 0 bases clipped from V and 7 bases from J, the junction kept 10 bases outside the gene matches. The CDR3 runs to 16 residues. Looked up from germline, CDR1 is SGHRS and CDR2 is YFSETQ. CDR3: CASSLVVAGAGNEQFF. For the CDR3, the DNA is TGCGCCAGCAGCTTGGTGGTAGCGGGTGCGGGGAATGAGCAGTTCTTC. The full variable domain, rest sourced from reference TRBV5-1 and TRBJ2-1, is KAGVTQTPRYLIKTRGQQVTLSCSPISGHRSVSWYQQTPGQGLQFLFEYFSETQRNKGNFPGRFSGRQFSNSRSEMNVSTLELGDSALYLCASSLVVAGAGNEQFFGPGTRLTVL.

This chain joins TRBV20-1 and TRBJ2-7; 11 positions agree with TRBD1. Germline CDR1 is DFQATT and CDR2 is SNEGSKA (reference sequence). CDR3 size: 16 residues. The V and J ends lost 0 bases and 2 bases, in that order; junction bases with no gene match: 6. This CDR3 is CSARDRDRGGPYEQYF. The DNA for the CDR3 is TGCAGTGCTAGAGATCGGGACAGGGGGGGTCCCTACGAGCAGTACTTC.

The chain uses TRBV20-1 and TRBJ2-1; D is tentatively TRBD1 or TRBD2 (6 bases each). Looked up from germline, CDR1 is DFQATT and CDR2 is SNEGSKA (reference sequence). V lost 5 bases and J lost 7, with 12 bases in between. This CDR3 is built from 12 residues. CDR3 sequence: CSAPGARNEQFF. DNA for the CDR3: TGCAGTGCTCCGGGGGCGCGGAATGAGCAGTTCTTC.

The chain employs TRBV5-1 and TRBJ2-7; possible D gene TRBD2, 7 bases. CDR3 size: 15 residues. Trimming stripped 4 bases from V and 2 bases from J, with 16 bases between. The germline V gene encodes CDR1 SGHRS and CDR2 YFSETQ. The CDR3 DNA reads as TGCGCCAGCAGCCCGGGGAGGGGGTCCCCCTACGAGCAGTACGTC. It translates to CASSPGRGSPYEQYV.

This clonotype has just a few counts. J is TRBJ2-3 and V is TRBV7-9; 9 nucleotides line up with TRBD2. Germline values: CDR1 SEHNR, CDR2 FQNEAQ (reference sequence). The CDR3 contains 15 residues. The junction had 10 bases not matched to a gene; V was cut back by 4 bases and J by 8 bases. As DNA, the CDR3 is TGTGCCAGCAGCTGGGGCGGGGGGGCCTCATCTACGCAGTATTTT. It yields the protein CASSWGGGASSTQYF.

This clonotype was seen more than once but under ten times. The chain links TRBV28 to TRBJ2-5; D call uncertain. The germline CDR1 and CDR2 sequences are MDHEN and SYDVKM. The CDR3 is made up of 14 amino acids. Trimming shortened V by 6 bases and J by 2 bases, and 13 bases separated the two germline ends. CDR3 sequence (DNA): TGTGCCAGCAGCCCCAACTTGCCTCAAGAGACCCAGTACTTC. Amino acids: CASSPNLPQETQYF.

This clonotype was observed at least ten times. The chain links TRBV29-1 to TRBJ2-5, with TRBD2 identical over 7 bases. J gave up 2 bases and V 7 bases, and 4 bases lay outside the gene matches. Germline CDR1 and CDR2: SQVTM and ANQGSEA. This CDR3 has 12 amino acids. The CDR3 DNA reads TGCAGCGGGGGGGGGTCACAAGAGACCCAGTACTTC. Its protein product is CSGGGSQETQYF. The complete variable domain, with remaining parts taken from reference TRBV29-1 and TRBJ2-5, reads SAVISQKPSRDICQRGTSLTIQCQVDSQVTMMFWYRQQPGQSLTLIATANQGSEATYESGFVIDKFPISRPNLTFSTLTVSNMSPEDSSIYLCSGGGSQETQYFGPGTRLLVL.

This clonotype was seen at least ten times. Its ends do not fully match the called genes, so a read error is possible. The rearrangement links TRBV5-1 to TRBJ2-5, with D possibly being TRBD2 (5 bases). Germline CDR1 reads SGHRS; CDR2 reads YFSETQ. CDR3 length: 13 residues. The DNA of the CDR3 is TGTGCTAGCAGCTTAGTCAGCCAAGAGACCCAGTACTTC. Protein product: CASSLVSQETQYF. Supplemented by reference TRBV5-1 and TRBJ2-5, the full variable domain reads KAGVTQTPRYLIKTRGQQVTLSCSPISGHRSVSWYQQTPGQGLQFLFEYFSETQRNKGNFPGRFSGRQFSNSRSEMNVSTLELGDSALYLCASSLVSQETQYFGPGTRLLVL.

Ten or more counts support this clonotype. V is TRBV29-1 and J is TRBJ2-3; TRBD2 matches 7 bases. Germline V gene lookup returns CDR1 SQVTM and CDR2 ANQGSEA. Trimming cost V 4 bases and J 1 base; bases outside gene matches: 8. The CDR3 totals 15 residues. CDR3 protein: CSVGEGGRRTDTQYF. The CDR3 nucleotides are TGCAGCGTTGGGGAGGGAGGGAGACGCACAGATACGCAGTATTTT.

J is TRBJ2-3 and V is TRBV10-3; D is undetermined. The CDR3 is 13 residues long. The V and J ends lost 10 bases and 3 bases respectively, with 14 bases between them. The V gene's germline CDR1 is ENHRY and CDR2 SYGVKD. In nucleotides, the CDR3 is TGTGCCACCACTGCCGACCCAACAGATACGCAGTATTTT. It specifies CATTADPTDTQYF.

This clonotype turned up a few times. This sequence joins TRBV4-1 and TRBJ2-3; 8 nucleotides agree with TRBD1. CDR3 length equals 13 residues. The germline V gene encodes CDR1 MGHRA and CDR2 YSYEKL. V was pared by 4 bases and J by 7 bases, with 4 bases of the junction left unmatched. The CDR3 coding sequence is TGCGCCAGCAGCCCCAGGGGGCGCAATACGCAGTATTTT. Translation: CASSPRGRNTQYF.

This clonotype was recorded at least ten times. The CDR3 DNA follows: TGTGCCAGCAGCCCGCTGGGGTCTAACTATGGCTACACCTTC. Residues: CASSPLGSNYGYTF. This rearrangement joins TRBV28 to TRBJ1-2; D remains unclear. This CDR3 has 14 amino acids. V was cut by 6 bases and J by 0 bases, with 11 bases left in between. CDR1 is MDHEN, CDR2 SYDVKM, per germline.

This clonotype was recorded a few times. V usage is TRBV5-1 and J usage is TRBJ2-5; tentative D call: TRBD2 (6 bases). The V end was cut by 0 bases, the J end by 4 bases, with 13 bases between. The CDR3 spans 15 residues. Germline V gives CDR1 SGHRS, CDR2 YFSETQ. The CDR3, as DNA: TGCGCCAGCAGCTTGGAGGGGTTGGGAGGAGAGACCCAGTACTTC. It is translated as CASSLEGLGGETQYF.

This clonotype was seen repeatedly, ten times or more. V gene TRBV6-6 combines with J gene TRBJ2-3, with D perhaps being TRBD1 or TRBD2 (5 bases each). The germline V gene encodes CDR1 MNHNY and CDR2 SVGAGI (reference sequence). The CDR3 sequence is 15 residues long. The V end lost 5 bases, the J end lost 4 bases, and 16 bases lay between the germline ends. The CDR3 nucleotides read TGTGCCAGCAGTCCCTCTGGGGGTTTCGCAGATACGCAGTATTTT. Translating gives CASSPSGGFADTQYF.

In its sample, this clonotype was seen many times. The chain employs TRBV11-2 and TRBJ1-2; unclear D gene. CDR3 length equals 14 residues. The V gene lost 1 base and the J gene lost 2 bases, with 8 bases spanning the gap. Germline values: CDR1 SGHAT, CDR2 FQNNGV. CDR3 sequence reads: CASSLVAANYGYTF. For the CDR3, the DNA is TGTGCCAGCAGCTTAGTGGCAGCGAACTATGGCTACACCTTC.

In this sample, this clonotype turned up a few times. The CDR3 DNA is TGTGCCAGCAGCGCGGACAGGGCTGGGGCCAACGTCCTGACTTTC. Protein sequence: CASSADRAGANVLTF. The rearrangement links TRBV9 to TRBJ2-6, with 8 bases fitting TRBD1. The CDR3 has 15 amino acids. Trimming cost V 3 bases and J 2 bases; bases outside gene matches: 1. Germline CDR1 SGDLS, CDR2 YYNGEE.

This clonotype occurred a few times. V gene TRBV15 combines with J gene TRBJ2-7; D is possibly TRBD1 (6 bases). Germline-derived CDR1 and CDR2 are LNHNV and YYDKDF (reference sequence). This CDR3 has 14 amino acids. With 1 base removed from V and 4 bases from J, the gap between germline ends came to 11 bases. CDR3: CATSRGLGAYEQYV. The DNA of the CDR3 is TGTGCCACCAGCAGAGGGTTGGGGGCTTACGAGCAGTACGTC.

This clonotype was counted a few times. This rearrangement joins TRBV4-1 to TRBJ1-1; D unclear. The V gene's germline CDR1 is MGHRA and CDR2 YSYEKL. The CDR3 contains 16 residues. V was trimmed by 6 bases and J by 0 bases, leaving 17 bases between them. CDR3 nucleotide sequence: TGCGCCAGCAGGCATGCCGTTTTAGACATGAACACTGAAGCTTTCTTT. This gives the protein CASRHAVLDMNTEAFF.

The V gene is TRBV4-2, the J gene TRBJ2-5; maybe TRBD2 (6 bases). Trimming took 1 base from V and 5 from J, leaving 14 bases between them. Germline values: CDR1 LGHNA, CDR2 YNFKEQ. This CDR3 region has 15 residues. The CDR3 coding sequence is TGTGCCAGCAGCCAAGTAGGCGGGGAGGCGGAGACCCAGTACTTC. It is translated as CASSQVGGEAETQYF.

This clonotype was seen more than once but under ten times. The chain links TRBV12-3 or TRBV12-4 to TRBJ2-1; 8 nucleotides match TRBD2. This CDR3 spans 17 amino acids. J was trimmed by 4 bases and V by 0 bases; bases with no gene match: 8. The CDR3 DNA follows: TGTGCCAGCAGTTTAGCTGGAGTAGCGGGGATATACAATGAGCAGTTCTTC. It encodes CASSLAGVAGIYNEQFF.